These 6 T cell receptor beta chains came from one sample sequenced in a study of CD8 T cells in ankylosing spondylitis. Via MiXCR, TCRdb re-called the 5' RACE reads, giving one row per CDR3 protein. Of about 130,000 distinct CDR3 sequences in the sample, around 8.5% were seen once. Sequenced: blood, either unsorted or a sorted T cell fraction (not recorded which). The receptors were sampled from a male donor with ankylosing spondylitis or in good health (not recorded which).

This clonotype came up many times. The chain has TRBV5-1 and TRBJ2-3, with 10 bases that match TRBD1. The ends lost 4 bases at V and 1 base at J; junction bases unmatched: 3. Per the germline V gene, CDR1 is SGHRS and CDR2 is YFSETQ. The CDR3 covers 15 residues. The CDR3 DNA reads as TGCGCCAGCAGCGACGGGACAGGGGGCACAGATACGCAGTATTTT. Translated: CASSDGTGGTDTQYF.

In this sample, this clonotype turned up many times. The rearrangement joins TRBV29-1 to TRBJ2-1, with D unclear. The germline CDR1 and CDR2 sequences are SQVTM and ANQGSEA. With 4 bases removed from V and 3 bases from J, the gap between germline ends came to 13 bases. The CDR3 loop spans 14 amino acids. CDR3 DNA: TGCAGCGTTGCCCTTGTGACGGTCTACAATGAGCAGTTCTTC. It translates to CSVALVTVYNEQFF.

Ten or more counts support this clonotype. V usage is TRBV20-1 and J usage is TRBJ2-2, with 7 bases identical to TRBD1. The CDR3 runs to 15 residues. V was clipped by 6 bases and J by 6 bases; unmatched bases: 13. Germline loops: CDR1 DFQATT, CDR2 SNEGSKA (reference sequence). CDR3 region: CSARSQGKGAGELFF. The DNA of the CDR3 is TGCAGTGCAAGATCACAGGGGAAGGGGGCCGGGGAGCTGTTTTTT.

Ten or more counts support this clonotype. The junction departs from germline at one end; a sequencing error may be responsible. CDR3 DNA sequence: TGCAGTGTTAGAGTCAACTCGGCGGGGGCGGGTACCGGGGAGCTGTTTTTT. It yields the protein CSVRVNSAGAGTGELFF. This rearrangement joins TRBV20-1 to TRBJ2-2; a weak D match, TRBD2 (7 bases). CDR3 length: 17 amino acids. Germline CDR1 reads DFQATT; CDR2 reads SNEGSKA (reference sequence).

This chain links TRBV7-2 with TRBJ2-7; the match to TRBD2 covers 8 bases. The CDR3 consists of 16 residues. V gave up 4 bases and J gave up 7 bases; unmatched junction bases: 15. The germline CDR1 and CDR2 sequences are SGHTA and FQGNSA. The CDR3 DNA is TGTGCCAGCAGCTCACTGATCGGGACTAGTACGCAGGAGCAGTACTTC. This gives the protein CASSSLIGTSTQEQYF.

This clonotype was picked up many times. The chain links TRBV20-1 to TRBJ2-3; a weak D match, TRBD2 (5 bases). Deletions cut 5 bases from V and 3 bases from J, with 9 bases between. Germline V CDR1 and CDR2: DFQATT, SNEGSKA (reference sequence). The CDR3 extends over 12 amino acids. As DNA, the CDR3 is TGCAGTGCTCCCCGGAGGACAGATACGCAGTATTTT. Translation: CSAPRRTDTQYF.